This T cell receptor beta chain stems from a study of blood T cell repertoires in COVID-19. Turning to the study itself: From the United States, Italy and Spain came samples of acute and convalescent COVID-19. Nucleic acid was either cDNA or gDNA, and it came from T cells, B-cell-depleted T cells, or PBMCs.

V lost 4 bases and J lost 6, with 17 bases in between. CDR3 length: 15 amino acids. Germline CDR1 and CDR2: SGHNT and YYREEE (reference sequence). As processed by the authors: Quantification of nucleated cells was approximated via reference gene primer amplification. The protocol was immunoSEQ multiplex PCR, while the TCRdb copy is restricted to in-frame clones and leaves out a portion. D and trimming come from the DNA, and the V and J calls and clone size come from that table. The repertoire has under 200,000 clones, roughly 86% of them found once; the top ten carry 1.5% to 2%. The chain employs TRBV5-4 and TRBJ2-1; weak D call: TRBD2 (5 bases). Specimen: peripheral blood. This receptor was obtained from a man between 18 and 35 years old with active or convalescent COVID-19. The DNA of the CDR3 is TGTGCCAGCAGCATCTCCGGGATTAAGGGCAATGAGCAGTTCTTC. It codes for CASSISGIKGNEQFF.